Each of the 6 T cell receptor beta chains below was sequenced from the same sample in a study of shared clonotypes between healthy human individuals. Profiled with immunoSEQ multiplex PCR; TCRdb holds only in-frame clones, not every one. The top ten hold about 0.38% of the sample, which has 2 million to 2.5 million clones, 80% to 95% seen once. Material for sequencing was naive CD4+ T cells from PBMCs. Indicated subset: CD45RA+ positively selected. These receptors all stem from a man aged 18-30 years in good health. Some clones in this sample may be carry-over from other donors' samples.

This clone was recorded once. The chain joins TRBV28 to TRBJ1-2, with 8 bases aligning to TRBD1. The CDR3 loop spans 13 amino acids. V shed 6 bases and J 7 bases; nucleotides not matched to a gene: 7. The germline gives CDR1 MDHEN, CDR2 SYDVKM. Written as DNA, the CDR3 is TGTGCCAGCAGCCTGGGACAGGTCCTTGGCTACACCTTC. It encodes CASSLGQVLGYTF.

The V call is TRBV28, the J call TRBJ2-1; TRBD2 matches 11 bases. Trimming at V came to 7 bases and at J to 14 bases, leaving 19 bases not matched to a gene. This CDR3 has 16 amino acids. Looked up from germline, CDR1 is MDHEN and CDR2 is SYDVKM. The CDR3 loop reads CASTKISGTSGWLEFF. The DNA for the CDR3 is TGTGCCAGCACCAAAATATCCGGGACTAGCGGTTGGCTGGAGTTCTTC.

As regards this clone: The identical CDR3 is also encoded by other nucleotide sequences in the sample. This chain joins TRBV5-1 and TRBJ2-5; 7 positions agree with TRBD2. Unmatched junction bases numbered 5, after V lost 3 bases and J lost 3 bases. The CDR3 consists of 14 residues. Looked up from germline, CDR1 is SGHRS and CDR2 is YFSETQ. The CDR3 sequence: CASSSPSGEETQYF. Here the CDR3 DNA reads TGCGCCAGCAGCTCGCCTAGCGGTGAAGAGACCCAGTACTTC.

V usage is TRBV27 and J usage is TRBJ2-1; D is ambiguous. Between the trimmed V and J ends, which lost 6 bases and 7 bases, there was a span of 16 bases. Germline CDR1 is MNHEY and CDR2 is SMNVEV (reference sequence). The CDR3 runs to 14 residues. This CDR3 reads CASRRPQAGNEQFF. CDR3 in DNA: TGTGCCAGCAGGAGACCCCAGGCCGGTAATGAGCAGTTCTTC.

The V and J genes are TRBV5-1 and TRBJ2-2; no clear D gene. Germline loops: CDR1 SGHRS, CDR2 YFSETQ. This CDR3 contains 15 residues. The germline V and J ends were trimmed by 0 bases and 4 bases, with 10 bases remaining between them. CDR3 DNA sequence: TGCGCCAGCAGCTTGGGGCAGGTTGGCACCGGGGAGCTGTTTTTT. The encoded protein is CASSLGQVGTGELFF.

V is TRBV11-3 and J is TRBJ2-3, with D possibly matching TRBD1 (6 bases). This CDR3 has 15 amino acids. The germline V and J ends were trimmed by 1 base and 1 base, with 9 bases remaining between them. Germline V gene lookup returns CDR1 SGHNT and CDR2 YENEEA. As DNA, the CDR3 is TGTGCCAGCAGCTTAGTAGGGGGTGGCACAGATACGCAGTATTTT. It encodes CASSLVGGGTDTQYF.